Listed below are T cell receptor beta chains from one sample, sequenced in a study of vaccination and CD4 T cells after COVID-19. Via MiXCR, TCRdb re-called the PCR reads, giving one row per CDR3 protein. The table lists fewer than 5,500 distinct CDR3 sequences, 35% to 50% of them singletons. Their antigens remain unidentified. The specimen was CD4+ T cells from blood, cultured in vitro. The receptors derive from a human donor who had recovered from COVID-19. Each CDR3 is given with its conserved first and last residue. D genes are given only for firm matches. Clone size is given for some rows only: seen once, a few or many times, or a class if the clone is expanded.

J gene,V gene,clone size,D gene,CDR3 protein,CDR3 DNA
TRBJ2-5,TRBV20-1,-,-,CSAREGVEETQYF,TGCAGTGCTAGAGAGGGGGTGGAAGAGACCCAGTACTTC
TRBJ2-3,TRBV18,-,TRBD1,CASSPHRGDTQYF,TGTGCCAGCTCACCACACAGGGGAGATACGCAGTATTTT
TRBJ1-2,TRBV7-6,-,-,CASSRGGGYGYTF,TGTGCCAGCAGCCGAGGTGGGGGCTATGGCTACACCTTC
TRBJ2-3,TRBV20-1,-,TRBD2,CSASGGVGDTQYF,TGCAGTGCTAGCGGGGGGGTGGGGGATACGCAGTATTTT
TRBJ1-1,TRBV6-5,few,TRBD1,CASSYNPRQGHTEAFF,TGTGCCAGCAGTTACAATCCCCGACAGGGCCACACTGAAGCTTTCTTT
TRBJ2-2,TRBV19,-,TRBD2,CASSLISGASGGTGELFF,TGTGCCAGTAGTCTCATCTCTGGGGCTAGCGGGGGAACCGGGGAGCTGTTTTTT
TRBJ2-5,TRBV2,-,TRBD2,CASVGGRGGLETQYF,TGTGCCAGTGTCGGAGGGCGGGGGGGCCTGGAGACCCAGTACTTC
TRBJ1-1,TRBV6-1,-,-,CASATTVFSNTEAFF,TGTGCCAGCGCCACTACAGTTTTTTCGAACACTGAAGCTTTCTTT
TRBJ2-3,TRBV7-3,few,-,CASSLTGAGGPDTQYF,TGTGCCAGCAGCTTAACAGGAGCGGGTGGTCCAGATACGCAGTATTTT
TRBJ1-3,TRBV19,-,-,CASTPPGDLSGNTIYF,TGTGCCAGTACCCCGCCCGGGGACCTCTCTGGAAACACCATATATTTT
TRBJ2-5,TRBV7-2,-,TRBD2,CASSFLAGGGETQYF,TGTGCCAGCAGCTTCCTAGCGGGGGGGGGAGAGACCCAGTACTTC
TRBJ1-5,TRBV19,few,-,CASRPPWGNQPQHF,TGTGCCAGCCGCCCCCCCTGGGGCAATCAGCCCCAGCATTTT
TRBJ1-5,TRBV5-6,-,-,CASSFMQLNSNQPQHF,TGTGCCAGCAGCTTTATGCAGCTAAATAGCAATCAGCCCCAGCATTTT
TRBJ2-1,TRBV12-2,-,-,CASRPRAGGPSEQFF,TGTGCAAGTCGCCCAAGAGCGGGAGGGCCAAGTGAGCAGTTCTTC
TRBJ2-7,TRBV7-9,few,-,CASSLGWESYEQYF,TGTGCCAGCAGCTTGGGCTGGGAGTCCTACGAGCAGTACTTC
TRBJ1-2,TRBV2,few,TRBD1,CARTGTGALYTF,TGTGCCAGAACCGGGACAGGGGCCCTTTACACCTTC
TRBJ2-7,TRBV6-2/TRBV6-3,-,-,CASSYSGLWAGTYEQYF,TGTGCCAGCAGTTACTCGGGCCTTTGGGCAGGAACCTACGAGCAGTACTTC
TRBJ2-3,TRBV15,-,-,CATSRGGGLTDTQYF,TGTGCCACCAGCAGAGGTGGGGGTCTCACAGATACGCAGTATTTT
TRBJ2-5,TRBV2,-,-,CASSTTGSPETQYF,TGTGCCAGCAGCACGACAGGTAGCCCCGAGACCCAGTACTTC
TRBJ2-2,TRBV11-3,-,-,CASSLRGARTGELFF,TGTGCCAGCAGCTTACGGGGGGCTCGGACCGGGGAGCTGTTTTTT
TRBJ1-1,TRBV7-9,-,-,CASSPYGTLDGDTEAFF,TGTGCCAGCAGCCCCTATGGGACTCTAGACGGAGACACTGAAGCTTTCTTT
TRBJ2-2,TRBV15,-,-,CATSRALGFDAGELFF,TGTGCCACCAGCAGAGCGTTGGGTTTTGATGCCGGGGAGCTGTTTTTT
TRBJ1-6,TRBV27,-,-,CASSLTYRTPLHF,TGTGCCAGCAGTCTCACCTACAGGACACCCCTCCACTTT
TRBJ1-1,TRBV6-5,few,-,CASSYDGNTEAFF,TGTGCCAGCAGTTACGACGGGAACACTGAAGCTTTCTTT
TRBJ1-1,TRBV10-3,-,TRBD1,CAISRQGAYEAFF,TGTGCCATCAGCAGACAGGGCGCTTATGAAGCTTTCTTT
TRBJ2-7,TRBV11-2,-,TRBD1,CASSGQGYEQYF,TGTGCCAGCAGCGGACAGGGCTACGAGCAGTACTTC
TRBJ1-5,TRBV5-5,-,-,CASSLERLTDQPQHF,TGTGCCAGCAGCCTTGAACGACTTACAGATCAGCCCCAGCATTTT
TRBJ1-5,TRBV18,few,-,CASSRTGGIITNQPQHF,TGTGCCAGCTCACGGACGGGCGGGATTATTACCAATCAGCCCCAGCATTTT
TRBJ2-7,TRBV20-1,few,-,CSARVGSEQYF,TGCAGTGCTAGAGTTGGGAGCGAGCAGTACTTC
TRBJ2-3,TRBV20-1,-,-,CSARDPLSARGTDTQYF,TGCAGTGCTAGAGATCCGTTGAGCGCTAGGGGCACAGATACGCAGTATTTT
TRBJ1-5,TRBV7-9,-,TRBD1,CASSLGQGTNQPQHF,TGTGCCAGCAGCTTAGGACAGGGCACTAATCAGCCCCAGCATTTT
TRBJ2-1,TRBV2,few,TRBD2,CASSAGGQVEQFF,TGTGCCAGCAGTGCGGGAGGGCAGGTTGAGCAGTTCTTC
TRBJ1-5,TRBV6-2/TRBV6-3,-,-,CASSRRGDSNQPQHF,TGTGCCAGCTCGAGAAGAGGGGATAGCAATCAGCCCCAGCATTTT
TRBJ1-4,TRBV7-6,-,TRBD1,CASSLARQGLGEKLFF,TGTGCCAGCAGCTTAGCCAGACAGGGTTTGGGCGAAAAACTGTTTTTT